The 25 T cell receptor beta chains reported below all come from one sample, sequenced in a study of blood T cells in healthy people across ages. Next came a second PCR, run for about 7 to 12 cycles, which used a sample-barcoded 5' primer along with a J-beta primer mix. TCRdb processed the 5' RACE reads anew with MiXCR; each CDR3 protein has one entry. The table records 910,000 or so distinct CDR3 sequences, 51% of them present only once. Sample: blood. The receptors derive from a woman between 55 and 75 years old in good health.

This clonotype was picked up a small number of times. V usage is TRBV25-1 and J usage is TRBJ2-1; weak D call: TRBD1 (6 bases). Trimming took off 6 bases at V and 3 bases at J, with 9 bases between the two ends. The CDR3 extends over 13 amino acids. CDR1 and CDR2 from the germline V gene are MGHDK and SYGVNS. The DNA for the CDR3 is TGTGCCAGCAGAATGGACAGCTACAATGAGCAGTTCTTC. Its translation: CASRMDSYNEQFF.

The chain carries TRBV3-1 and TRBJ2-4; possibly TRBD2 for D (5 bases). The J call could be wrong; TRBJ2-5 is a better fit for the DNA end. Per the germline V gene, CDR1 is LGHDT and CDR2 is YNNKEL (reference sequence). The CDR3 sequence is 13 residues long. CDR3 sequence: CASSDLLEETQYF. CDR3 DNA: TGTGCCAGCAGCGATCTACTAGAAGAGACCCAGTACTTC.

Written as DNA, the CDR3 is TGCGCCAGCAGCCAAGGGGCCGGGTCCAACTATGGCTACACCTTC. Amino acids: CASSQGAGSNYGYTF. The V and J genes are TRBV4-1 and TRBJ1-2; D unresolved. Germline V lookup: CDR1 MGHRA, CDR2 YSYEKL. V was clipped by 1 base and J by 2 bases, with 11 bases between them. The CDR3 is 15 residues long.

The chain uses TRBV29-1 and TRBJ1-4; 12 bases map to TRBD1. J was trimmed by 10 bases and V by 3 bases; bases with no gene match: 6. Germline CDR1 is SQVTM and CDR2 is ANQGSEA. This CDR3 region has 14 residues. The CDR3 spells CSVEVGTGGGKLFF. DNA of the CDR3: TGCAGCGTTGAGGTCGGGACAGGGGGCGGAAAACTGTTTTTT.

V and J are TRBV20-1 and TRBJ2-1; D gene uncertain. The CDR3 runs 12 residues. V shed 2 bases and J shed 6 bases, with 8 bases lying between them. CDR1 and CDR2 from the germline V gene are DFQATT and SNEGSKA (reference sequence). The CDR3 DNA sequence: TGCAGTGCTAGATATGAGTCCAATGAGCAGTTCTTC. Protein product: CSARYESNEQFF.

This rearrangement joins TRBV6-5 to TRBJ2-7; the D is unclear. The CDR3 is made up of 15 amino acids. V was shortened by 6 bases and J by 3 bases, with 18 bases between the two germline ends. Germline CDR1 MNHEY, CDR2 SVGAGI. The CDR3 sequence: CASSKGGPNLYEQYF. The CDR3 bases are TGTGCCAGCAGCAAGGGTGGCCCAAACCTCTACGAGCAGTACTTC.

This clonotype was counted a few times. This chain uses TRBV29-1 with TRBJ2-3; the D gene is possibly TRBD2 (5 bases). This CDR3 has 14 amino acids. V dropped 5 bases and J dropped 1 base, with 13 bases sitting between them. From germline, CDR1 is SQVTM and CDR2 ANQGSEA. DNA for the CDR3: TGCAGCGTTTGGGCTAGCAGTGGCACAGATACGCAGTATTTT. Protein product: CSVWASSGTDTQYF.

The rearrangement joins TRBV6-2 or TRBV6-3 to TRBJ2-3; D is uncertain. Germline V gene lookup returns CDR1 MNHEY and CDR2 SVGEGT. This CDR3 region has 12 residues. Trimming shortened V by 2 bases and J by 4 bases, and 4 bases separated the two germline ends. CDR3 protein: CASSYEPDTQYF. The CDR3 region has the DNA TGTGCCAGCAGTTACGAGCCAGATACGCAGTATTTT.

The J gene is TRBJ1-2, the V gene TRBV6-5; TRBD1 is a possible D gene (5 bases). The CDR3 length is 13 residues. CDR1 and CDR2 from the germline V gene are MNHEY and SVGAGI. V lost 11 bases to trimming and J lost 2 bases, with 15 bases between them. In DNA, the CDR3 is TGTGCCCGAGACAGAGATTTGAACTATGGCTACACCTTC. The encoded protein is CARDRDLNYGYTF.

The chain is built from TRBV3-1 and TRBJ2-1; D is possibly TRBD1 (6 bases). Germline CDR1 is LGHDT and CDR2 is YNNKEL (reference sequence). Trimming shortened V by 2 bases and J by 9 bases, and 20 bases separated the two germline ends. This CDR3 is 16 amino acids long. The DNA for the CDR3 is TGTGCCAGCAGCCAAAAACCCCGGGACATTGTTGGTGAGCAGTTCTTC. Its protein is CASSQKPRDIVGEQFF.

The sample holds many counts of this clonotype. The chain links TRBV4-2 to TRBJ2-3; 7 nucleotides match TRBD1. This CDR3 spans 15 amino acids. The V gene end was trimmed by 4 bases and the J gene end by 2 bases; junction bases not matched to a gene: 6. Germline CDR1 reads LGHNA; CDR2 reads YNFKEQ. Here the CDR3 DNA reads TGTGCCAGCAGCCCAGAGGACAGGTACACAGATACGCAGTATTTT. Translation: CASSPEDRYTDTQYF.

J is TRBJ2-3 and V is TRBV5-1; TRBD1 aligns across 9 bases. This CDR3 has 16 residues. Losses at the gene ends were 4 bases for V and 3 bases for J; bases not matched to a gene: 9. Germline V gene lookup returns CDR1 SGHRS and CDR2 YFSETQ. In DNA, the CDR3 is TGCGCCAGCAGCCCACATCCGGGACAGGGAACAGATACGCAGTATTTT. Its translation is CASSPHPGQGTDTQYF.

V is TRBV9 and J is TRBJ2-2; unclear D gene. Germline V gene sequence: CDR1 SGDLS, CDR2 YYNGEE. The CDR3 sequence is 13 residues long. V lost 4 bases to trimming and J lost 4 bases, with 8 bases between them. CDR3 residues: CASSLITTGELFF. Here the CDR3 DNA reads TGTGCCAGCAGCCTAATAACCACCGGGGAGCTGTTTTTT.

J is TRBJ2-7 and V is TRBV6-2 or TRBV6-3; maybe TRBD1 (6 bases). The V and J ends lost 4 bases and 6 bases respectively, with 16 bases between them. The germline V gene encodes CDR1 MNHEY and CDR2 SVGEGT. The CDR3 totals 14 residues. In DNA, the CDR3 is TGTGCCAGCAGTTTGGTCTCGGGACACCTCGAGCAGTACTTC. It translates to CASSLVSGHLEQYF.

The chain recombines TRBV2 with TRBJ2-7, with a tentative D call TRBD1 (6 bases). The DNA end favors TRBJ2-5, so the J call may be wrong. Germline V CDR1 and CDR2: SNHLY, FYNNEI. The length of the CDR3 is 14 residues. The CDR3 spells CASRDATGLETQYF. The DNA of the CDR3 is TGTGCCAGCAGAGATGCGACAGGTCTTGAGACCCAGTACTTC.

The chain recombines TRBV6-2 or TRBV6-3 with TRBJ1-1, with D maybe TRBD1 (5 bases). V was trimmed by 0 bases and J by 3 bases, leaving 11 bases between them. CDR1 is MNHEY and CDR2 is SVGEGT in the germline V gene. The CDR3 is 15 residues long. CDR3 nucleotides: TGTGCCAGCAGTTACTCGCTGGGGACCCACACTGAAGCTTTCTTT. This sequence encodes CASSYSLGTHTEAFF.

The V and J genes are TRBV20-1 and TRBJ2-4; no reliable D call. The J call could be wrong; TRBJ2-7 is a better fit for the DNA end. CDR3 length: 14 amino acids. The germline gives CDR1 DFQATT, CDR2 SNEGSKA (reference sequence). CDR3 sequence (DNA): TGCAGTGCTAGAGACCCCCGGGTACCTTACGAGCAGTACTTC. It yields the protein CSARDPRVPYEQYF.

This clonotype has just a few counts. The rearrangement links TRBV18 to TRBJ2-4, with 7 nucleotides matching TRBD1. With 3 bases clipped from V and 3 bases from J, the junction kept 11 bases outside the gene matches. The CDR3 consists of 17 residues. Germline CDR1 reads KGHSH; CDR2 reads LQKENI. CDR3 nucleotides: TGTGCCAGCTCACCCCGGCCGGGACAGACCTTCAAAAACATTCAGTACTTC. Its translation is CASSPRPGQTFKNIQYF.

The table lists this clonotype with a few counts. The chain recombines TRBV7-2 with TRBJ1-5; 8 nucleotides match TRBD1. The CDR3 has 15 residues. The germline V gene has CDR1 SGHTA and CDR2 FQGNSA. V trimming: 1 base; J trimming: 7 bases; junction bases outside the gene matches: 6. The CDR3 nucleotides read TGTGCCAGCAGCTTAGTGGCAGGGGGCGGGCAGCCCCAGCATTTT. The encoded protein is CASSLVAGGGQPQHF.

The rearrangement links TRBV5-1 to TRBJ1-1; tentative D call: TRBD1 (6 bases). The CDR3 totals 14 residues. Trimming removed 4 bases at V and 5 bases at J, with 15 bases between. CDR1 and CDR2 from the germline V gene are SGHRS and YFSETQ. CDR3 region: CASSVQQGTTEAFF. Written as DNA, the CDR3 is TGCGCCAGCAGCGTCCAACAGGGTACAACTGAAGCTTTCTTT.

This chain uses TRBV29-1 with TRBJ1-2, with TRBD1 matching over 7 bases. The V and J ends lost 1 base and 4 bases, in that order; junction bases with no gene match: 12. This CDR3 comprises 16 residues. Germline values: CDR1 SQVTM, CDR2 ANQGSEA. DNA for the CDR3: TGCAGCGTTGAAGGGGTTACAGGGGACTATAGCTATGGCTACACCTTC. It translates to CSVEGVTGDYSYGYTF.

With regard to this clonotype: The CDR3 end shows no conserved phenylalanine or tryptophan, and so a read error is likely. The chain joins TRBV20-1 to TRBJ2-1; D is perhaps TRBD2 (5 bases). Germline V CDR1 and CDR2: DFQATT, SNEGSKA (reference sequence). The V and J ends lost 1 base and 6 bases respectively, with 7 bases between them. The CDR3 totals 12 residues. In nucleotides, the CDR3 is TGCAGTGCTAGAGCGCTAGCCAATGAGCAGTTCTCC. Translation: CSARALANEQFS.

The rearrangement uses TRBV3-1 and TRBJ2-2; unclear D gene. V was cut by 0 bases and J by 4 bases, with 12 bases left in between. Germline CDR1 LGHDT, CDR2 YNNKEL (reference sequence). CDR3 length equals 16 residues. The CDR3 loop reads CASSQDPVIPTGELFF. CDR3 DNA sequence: TGTGCCAGCAGCCAAGATCCAGTAATCCCCACCGGGGAGCTGTTTTTT.

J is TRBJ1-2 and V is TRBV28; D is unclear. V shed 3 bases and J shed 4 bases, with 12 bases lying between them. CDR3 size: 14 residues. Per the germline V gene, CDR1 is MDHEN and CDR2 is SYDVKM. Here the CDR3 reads CASSFSQTPYGYTF. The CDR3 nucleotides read TGTGCCAGCAGTTTCTCACAAACACCCTATGGCTACACCTTC.

The CDR3 nucleotides are TGTGCCAGCAAAAGACAGGGGCCGGGCGAGCAGTACTTC. Protein sequence: CASKRQGPGEQYF. V is TRBV28 and J is TRBJ2-7; 8 bases fit TRBD1. CDR1 and CDR2 (germline): MDHEN, SYDVKM. The CDR3 covers 13 residues. Trimming cost V 7 bases and J 6 bases; bases outside gene matches: 8.